This entry features one TCR beta chain sequence. The source of the sample is a study of blood T cell repertoires in COVID-19. In the study overall: Some COVID-19 samples were acute and others convalescent; all came from the United States, Italy and Spain.

Clones were read by immunoSEQ multiplex PCR, and TCRdb kept only the in-frame ones, dropping some. Of more than 150,000 clones in the sample, about 87% are singletons; the top ten hold around an eighth. CDR3 size: 15 residues. The V end lost 5 bases, the J end lost 1 base, and 14 bases lay between the germline ends. In germline, CDR1 is LNHDA, CDR2 SQIVND (reference sequence). Seattle cases were enrolled at active infection and followed longitudinally. The receptor was isolated from a woman aged 70-85 years with COVID-19, enrolled during active disease. Sequenced: peripheral blood. V is TRBV19 and J is TRBJ2-5, with D possibly TRBD2 on 6 matching bases. Here the CDR3 reads CASSRQGGLQETQYF. The CDR3, as DNA: TGTGCCAGTAGTCGGCAGGGAGGCCTCCAAGAGACCCAGTACTTC.